These T cell receptor beta chains were read from a single sample in a study of T cell responses to AZD1222 COVID-19 vaccine. Data came from immunoSEQ multiplex PCR; TCRdb stores just in-frame clones and leaves some out. The sample has around 88,000 clones, 80% to 90% seen once; the top ten hold 10% to 13%. The specimen was peripheral blood, collected on day 0 of MenACWY control vaccination. These TCRs come from an adult in good health. CDR3s include the opening cysteine and the closing phenylalanine or tryptophan. Each record gives: D gene, V gene, clone size, J gene, CDR3 DNA, CDR3 protein. A D gene is named only where the DNA matches it firmly. Size is omitted from some rows. Given values are once, few, many or a class for expanded clones.

NA,TRBV18,NA,TRBJ1-5,TGTGCCAGCTCACCAGAACAGGGCCAGCCCCAGCATTTT,CASSPEQGQPQHF
NA,TRBV19,NA,TRBJ1-6,TGTGCCAGTAGTCCGGGACGGATAAATTCACCCCTCCACTTT,CASSPGRINSPLHF
TRBD1,TRBV7-3,NA,TRBJ1-1,TGTGCCAGCAGCCCGGAGGGCCAGGGGGCGCGAATCTTT,CASSPEGQGARIF
NA,TRBV9,NA,TRBJ2-5,TGTGCCAGCAGCGTATCGGCGGATGCGCAGACCCAGTACTTC,CASSVSADAQTQYF
NA,TRBV18,NA,TRBJ1-3,TGTGCCAGCTCAGCGATGCCGCACGGAAACACCATATATTTT,CASSAMPHGNTIYF
TRBD2,TRBV27,NA,TRBJ2-7,TGTGCCAGCAGTTTAAGTCTAGCGGAGTACGAGCAGTACTTC,CASSLSLAEYEQYF
TRBD1,TRBV12-3/TRBV12-4,NA,TRBJ1-2,TGTGCCAGCAGTCCAGGGGGTCGCTATGGCTACACCTTC,CASSPGGRYGYTF
NA,TRBV2,NA,TRBJ2-5,TGTGCCAGCAGACCCCTAGCAACCGAGACCCAGTACTTC,CASRPLATETQYF
TRBD1,TRBV9,NA,TRBJ2-1,TGTGCCAGCAGCGCCAGGACAGGTTTGGGGGATGAGCAGTTCTTC,CASSARTGLGDEQFF
TRBD2,TRBV2,NA,TRBJ2-7,TGTGCCAGCAGTGAGGGGGTAGCGGGGAACTACGAGCAGTACTTC,CASSEGVAGNYEQYF
NA,TRBV19,NA,TRBJ1-2,TGTGCCAGTAGTCCTGGACGGGACGGGGACTTCATTCATGGCTACACCTTC,CASSPGRDGDFIHGYTF
NA,TRBV6-1,NA,TRBJ2-2,TGTGCCAGCAGTGAGGGGGCCGACGGGGAGCTGTTTTTT,CASSEGADGELFF
TRBD1,TRBV5-5,NA,TRBJ2-7,TGTGCCAGCAGCTCGACAGGGGCCGCCAGCTCCTACGAGCAGTACTTC,CASSSTGAASSYEQYF
NA,TRBV30,NA,TRBJ2-2,TGTGCCTGGAGTGTTCAGTCGACCGGGGAGCTGTTTTTT,CAWSVQSTGELFF
NA,TRBV6-2/TRBV6-3,NA,TRBJ1-5,TGTGCCAGCAGTTACGTCGACTTCGGTAATCAGCCCCAGCATTTT,CASSYVDFGNQPQHF
TRBD1,TRBV5-8,NA,TRBJ1-5,TGTGCCAGCAGCTTAGGGCAGGGGGCTAATCAGCCCCAGCATTTT,CASSLGQGANQPQHF
NA,TRBV9,NA,TRBJ1-1,TGTGCCAGCAGCGAAGGTTGGAGGGTTAACACTGAAGCTTTCTTT,CASSEGWRVNTEAFF
NA,TRBV3-1/TRBV3-2,NA,TRBJ2-1,TGTGCCAGCAGCCAGATGGCCGGGATTGAGCAGTTCTTC,CASSQMAGIEQFF
NA,TRBV6-1,NA,TRBJ1-2,TGTGCCAGCAGTGCCCACCGGGAGGGACGGGGGTCGGGGTATGGCTACACCTTC,CASSAHREGRGSGYGYTF
NA,TRBV30,NA,TRBJ1-1,TGTGCAAGGAAACGGGCAGCGAACACTGAAGCTTTCTTT,CARKRAANTEAFF
NA,TRBV29-1,few,TRBJ2-5,TGCAGCGTTGTAACAAGGGCGGGTCAAGAGACCCAGTACTTC,CSVVTRAGQETQYF
TRBD2,TRBV30,NA,TRBJ2-3,TGTGCCTGGGATACTAGCGGGGGGGTCACAGATACGCAGTATTTT,CAWDTSGGVTDTQYF
NA,TRBV5-6,NA,TRBJ2-5,TGTGCCAGCAGCCCCGGGGTCCAAGAGACCCAGTACTTC,CASSPGVQETQYF
TRBD2,TRBV30,NA,TRBJ2-6,TGTGCCTGGAGTTACGGGAGGCTAGCTGGGGCCAACGTCCTGACTTTC,CAWSYGRLAGANVLTF
TRBD1,TRBV6-2/TRBV6-3,NA,TRBJ1-1,TGTGCCAGCAGTAACCGTCCGGGACAGGGTCGTGGACGGGCTTTCTTT,CASSNRPGQGRGRAFF
TRBD1,TRBV2,NA,TRBJ1-5,TGTGCCAGCAGGAACGACAGGGTGAATAGCAATCAGCCCCAGCATTTT,CASRNDRVNSNQPQHF
TRBD1,TRBV3-1/TRBV3-2,NA,TRBJ1-4,TGTGCCAGCAGCCAACTACAGGGGGTTAATGAAAAACTGTTTTTT,CASSQLQGVNEKLFF
TRBD2,TRBV5-6,NA,TRBJ2-3,TGTGCCAGCAGCTTGGGTAGCGGGGGAACAGATACGCAGTATTTT,CASSLGSGGTDTQYF
TRBD2,TRBV7-2,NA,TRBJ2-3,TGTGCCAGCAGCCCTCCTAGCGGGGGGGCGGGCCTTAGCACAGATACGCAGTATTTT,CASSPPSGGAGLSTDTQYF
NA,TRBV20-1,NA,TRBJ1-1,TGCAGTGCTTCGAGGGATGAAGCTTTCTTT,CSASRDEAFF
TRBD1,TRBV7-9,NA,TRBJ1-2,TGTGCCAGCAGCCAGGACAGGGCTGGCTACACCTTC,CASSQDRAGYTF
TRBD1,TRBV4-3,NA,TRBJ2-3,TGCGCCAGCAGCCCCCGACAGGGGCGAAGAACAGATACGCAGTATTTT,CASSPRQGRRTDTQYF
NA,TRBV11-1,NA,TRBJ1-5,TGTGCCAGCAGCTGGGACAGCAATCAGCCCCAGCATTTT,CASSWDSNQPQHF
NA,TRBV27,NA,TRBJ2-7,TGTGCCAGCAGCCACCAGGACAGAACCTACGAGCAGTACTTC,CASSHQDRTYEQYF
NA,TRBV7-8,NA,TRBJ1-4,TGTGCCAGCAGCGCGACGACAGCGTTTGAAAAACTGTTTTTT,CASSATTAFEKLFF
NA,TRBV28,NA,TRBJ2-7,TGTGCCAGCAGTCAGGGAGACGCGGCCTACGAGCAGTACTTC,CASSQGDAAYEQYF
TRBD1,TRBV7-2,NA,TRBJ1-1,TGTGCCAGCAGCACCGGGACAGAGAACACTGAAGCTTTCTTT,CASSTGTENTEAFF
NA,TRBV4-3,NA,TRBJ1-6,TGCGCCAGCAGCCAGGACGGCGATAATTCACCCCTCCACTTT,CASSQDGDNSPLHF
TRBD1,TRBV5-1,once,TRBJ2-2,TGCGCCAGCAGCAGGGCGACAGGGGCGAACACCGGGGAGCTGTTTTTT,CASSRATGANTGELFF
NA,TRBV19,NA,TRBJ2-6,TGTGCCAGTAGTATAAACCAGGTTCATGGGGCCAACGTCCTGACTTTC,CASSINQVHGANVLTF
NA,TRBV7-2,few,TRBJ1-5,TGTGCCAGCAGCTTGGGGGGTTTGGGCAATCAGCCCCAGCATTTT,CASSLGGLGNQPQHF
NA,TRBV5-4,NA,TRBJ2-7,TGTGCCAGCAGCTTGGCCGCAGGAACGACCTACGAGCAGTACTTC,CASSLAAGTTYEQYF
TRBD2,TRBV20-1,NA,TRBJ2-5,TGCAGTGCTAGTATTAGCGGGGGGCACTCGTACCAAGAGACCCAGTACTTC,CSASISGGHSYQETQYF
NA,TRBV5-1,NA,TRBJ2-4,TGCGCCAGCAGCATGGGGGGCTTGCCCAAAAACATTCAGTACTTC,CASSMGGLPKNIQYF
NA,TRBV21-1,NA,TRBJ2-1,TGTGCCAGCAGTCCAAAGAGGGAGGGTGAGCAGTTCTTC,CASSPKREGEQFF